This TCR beta chain was obtained from a study of regulatory T cells in long-lasting Graves disease. Stated time point: newly diagnosed GD, antithyroid drugs for less than 3 months. There was RNA extracted from PBMCs, and the TCR library was made from it. General study points: Patients with persistent disease showed a bias toward TRBV28, TRBJ1-2 and TRBJ2-5. In persistent patients, shared public clonotypes (over 2,500) outnumbered those in new patients (approximately 880).

This clonotype turned up a few times. Antigen: not known. The CDR3 runs to 17 residues. Trimming took 0 bases from V and 4 from J, leaving 19 bases between them. CDR1 DFQATT and CDR2 SNEGSKA come from the germline V gene (reference sequence). Both iRepertoire HTBI primers and Arm-PCR of CDR3 regions were used to build the TCR beta libraries. TCRdb processed the multiplex PCR reads anew with MiXCR; each CDR3 protein has one entry. Altogether around 450,000 distinct CDR3 sequences are present, around 14% being singletons, with the ten largest covering roughly a sixth. The sample was also linked to a second study, of T cells in Graves' hyperthyroidism and ophthalmopathy.

This clonotype was obtained from a woman under 40 with Graves disease. The material sequenced was peripheral blood mononuclear cells (PBMCs), taken at new diagnosis, from a patient treated with antithyroid drugs. The chain joins TRBV20-1 to TRBJ1-5; D is ambiguous. Here the CDR3 DNA reads TGCAGTGCTAGAGATCCCCGCCGCAGGCAGGATAATCAGCCCCAGCATTTT. Protein product: CSARDPRRRQDNQPQHF.